Each of the 21 T cell receptor beta chains below was sequenced from the same sample in a study of a mutant IDH1 vaccine in newly diagnosed glioma (dated by TCRdb to the early 2020s). The time point tag for this specimen amounts to: week 11, during vaccination. Every vaccine dose consisted of 300 ug of a 20-mer mutant IDH1 peptide in Montanide, administered subcutaneously together with topical imiquimod. The method behind the library was the immunoSEQ multiplex PCR assay. TCRdb re-hosts the immuneACCESS table, in-frame sequences only. Its copies lack some clones; in the studies checked, an unresolved V gene accounts for under half of them, and the cause for the rest is not known. Across this sample there are around 31,000 clones, with 90% seen only once. The ten most abundant clones make up 20% to 25% of the sample. These receptors' antigens are unknown. The specimen was PBMCs, collected from a glioma patient whose treatment included an IDH1 peptide vaccine. Every receptor here comes from a man aged 18 to 29 with glioma.

The chain has TRBV5-1 and TRBJ1-2; D gene ambiguous. Germline V gene data show CDR1 as SGHRS and CDR2 as YFSETQ. Trimming stripped 1 base from V and 2 bases from J, with 9 bases between. The CDR3 extends over 14 amino acids. The CDR3 region is CASSLQVANYGYTF. For the CDR3, the DNA is TGCGCCAGCAGCTTGCAGGTAGCCAACTATGGCTACACCTTC.

The rearrangement uses TRBV19 and TRBJ2-2; the D is unclear. Germline V gene lookup returns CDR1 LNHDA and CDR2 SQIVND (reference sequence). The CDR3 loop spans 15 amino acids. Trimming took 5 bases from V and 1 from J, leaving 11 bases between them. The DNA for the CDR3 is TGTGCCAGTAGTCTCCGAGGCGGGAACACCGGGGAGCTGTTTTTT. Its protein product is CASSLRGGNTGELFF.

The V and J genes are TRBV4-1 and TRBJ1-2; no clear D. CDR3 size: 14 residues. From germline, CDR1 is MGHRA and CDR2 YSYEKL. V lost 0 bases, J lost 8 bases, and 13 bases lay in between. This CDR3 is CASSQELGLRGYTF. The CDR3 nucleotides are TGCGCCAGCAGCCAAGAACTGGGGTTGCGAGGCTACACCTTC.

The J gene is TRBJ2-5, the V gene TRBV19; 7 positions match TRBD2. J was trimmed by 1 base and V by 1 base; bases with no gene match: 9. Germline V gives CDR1 LNHDA, CDR2 SQIVND (reference sequence). The CDR3 consists of 17 residues. CDR3 region: CASSIGSAGAPQETQYF. DNA for the CDR3: TGTGCCAGTAGTATAGGGTCGGCGGGAGCTCCCCAAGAGACCCAGTACTTC.

The V gene is TRBV13, the J gene TRBJ1-1; no firm D call. V was pared by 2 bases and J by 7 bases, with 20 bases between. CDR1 is PRHDT, CDR2 FYEKMQ, per germline (reference sequence). The CDR3 length is 16 residues. CDR3 sequence: CASSLRSGGPLGEAFF. DNA for the CDR3: TGTGCCAGCAGCTTACGTTCGGGCGGGCCCTTGGGTGAAGCTTTCTTT.

This chain links TRBV27 with TRBJ2-5; a weak D match, TRBD2 (5 bases). Germline values: CDR1 MNHEY, CDR2 SMNVEV (reference sequence). V was cut by 7 bases and J by 4 bases, with 19 bases left in between. The CDR3 covers 15 residues. In DNA form, the CDR3 reads TGTGCCAGCACCCCAACGGGGAGCGTTGGAGAGACCCAGTACTTC. Its protein product is CASTPTGSVGETQYF.

This chain connects TRBV13 to TRBJ2-1, with 8 bases aligning to TRBD2. The CDR3 has 15 residues. The V segment lost 1 base and the J segment 8 bases; nucleotides outside the gene matches: 7. Germline values: CDR1 PRHDT, CDR2 FYEKMQ (reference sequence). CDR3 coding DNA: TGTGCCAGCAGCTTAGACCGGGAGGGCCATGATGAGCAGTTCTTC. Translated: CASSLDREGHDEQFF.

The CDR3 DNA reads TGTGCCAGCAGCTTAGGAGCGGGGTGGTCCTACGAGCAGTACTTC. It codes for CASSLGAGWSYEQYF. The genes are TRBV7-2 and TRBJ2-7, with 7 bases identical to TRBD2. Germline loops: CDR1 SGHTA, CDR2 FQGNSA. CDR3 length: 15 amino acids. V was clipped by 1 base and J by 1 base; unmatched bases: 4.

V gene TRBV29-1 combines with J gene TRBJ2-1; D may correspond to TRBD1 or TRBD2 (7 bases each). Deletions cut 4 bases from V and 9 bases from J, with 25 bases between. The CDR3 runs to 16 residues. The germline V gene has CDR1 SQVTM and CDR2 ANQGSEA. CDR3 nucleotide sequence: TGCAGCGTTGGTGGGGAGGGGGCAGGTTTAAGTGGTGAGCAGTTCTTC. The encoded protein is CSVGGEGAGLSGEQFF.

V and J are TRBV4-1 and TRBJ2-2, with 8 bases aligning to TRBD2. Germline lookup yields CDR1 MGHRA and CDR2 YSYEKL. CDR3 length equals 20 residues. With 4 bases clipped from V and 4 bases from J, the junction kept 20 bases outside the gene matches. CDR3 coding DNA: TGCGCCAGCAGCCGCCCGGGTGGTTCGGTTCGGGAGGGGCGCACCGGGGAGCTGTTTTTT. Encoded protein: CASSRPGGSVREGRTGELFF.

V gene TRBV30 combines with J gene TRBJ1-2, with D hard to call. This CDR3 comprises 13 residues. CDR1 is GTSNPN, CDR2 SVGIG, per germline (reference sequence). V lost 0 bases and J 2 bases, leaving 7 bases between the germline ends. The CDR3 sequence is CAWSVTENYGYTF. The DNA of the CDR3 is TGTGCCTGGAGTGTAACGGAAAACTATGGCTACACCTTC.

This chain connects TRBV30 to TRBJ2-7; no firm D call. CDR3 size: 11 residues. V was pared by 3 bases and J by 3 bases, with 6 bases between. CDR1 is GTSNPN and CDR2 is SVGIG in the germline V gene (reference sequence). CDR3 bases: TGTGCCTGGAGCCCCGGCTACGAGCAGTACTTC. Encoded protein: CAWSPGYEQYF.

The chain has TRBV7-2 and TRBJ2-7, with 8 bases identical to TRBD2. The CDR3 spans 14 residues. The germline gives CDR1 SGHTA, CDR2 FQGNSA. V was clipped by 6 bases and J by 3 bases; unmatched bases: 7. DNA for the CDR3: TGTGCCAGCAGGGCGGGGGGAAGGAGCTACGAGCAGTACTTC. It codes for CASRAGGRSYEQYF.

The V call is TRBV28, the J call TRBJ1-1, with D unclear. V was cut by 7 bases and J by 4 bases, with 16 bases left in between. The CDR3 length is 14 residues. Germline CDR1 reads MDHEN; CDR2 reads SYDVKM. CDR3: CASTEGRLSTEAFF. CDR3 coding DNA: TGTGCCAGCACCGAGGGCAGGTTGAGCACTGAAGCTTTCTTT.

This clone was seen just once. The chain carries TRBV7-9 and TRBJ1-1; D remains ambiguous. The CDR3 length is 14 residues. CDR1 and CDR2 (germline): SEHNR, FQNEAQ (reference sequence). The V gene lost 1 base and the J gene lost 6 bases, with 12 bases spanning the gap. CDR3 sequence: CASSLGTVLAEAFF. The CDR3 DNA sequence: TGTGCCAGCAGCTTAGGGACCGTATTAGCTGAAGCTTTCTTT.

The CDR3 coding sequence is TGCAGCGTAAGACAGGGCGGGAGGACTGAAGCTTTCTTT. Translated: CSVRQGGRTEAFF. The chain recombines TRBV29-1 with TRBJ1-1; TRBD1 aligns across 7 bases. The germline V gene encodes CDR1 SQVTM and CDR2 ANQGSEA. The ends lost 6 bases at V and 5 bases at J; junction bases unmatched: 9. CDR3 size: 13 residues.

The chain combines TRBV4-2 with TRBJ1-1; D uncertain. There are 14 residues in the CDR3. The V and J ends lost 1 base and 1 base respectively, with 7 bases between them. Per the germline V gene, CDR1 is LGHNA and CDR2 is YNFKEQ. CDR3 sequence: CASSQGRANTEAFF. The CDR3 DNA is TGTGCCAGCAGCCAAGGGAGGGCGAACACTGAAGCTTTCTTT.

CDR3 in amino acids: CASSGGPGDRYGYTF. The CDR3 DNA reads TGTGCCAGCAGTGGGGGACCGGGAGATAGGTATGGCTACACCTTC. The rearrangement joins TRBV28 to TRBJ1-2, with D tentatively TRBD1 (5 bases). Trimming left V 5 bases short and J 5 bases short, with 18 bases between. Germline lookup yields CDR1 MDHEN and CDR2 SYDVKM. CDR3 length: 15 amino acids.

The CDR3: CASSLGLTPGPQHF. CDR3 sequence (DNA): TGTGCCAGCAGCCTAGGACTCACCCCGGGGCCCCAGCATTTT. The chain uses TRBV28 and TRBJ1-5; D not resolved. The CDR3 is 14 residues long. CDR1 is MDHEN and CDR2 is SYDVKM in the germline V gene. With 6 bases removed from V and 9 bases from J, the gap between germline ends came to 18 bases.

V gene TRBV19 combines with J gene TRBJ2-7; D possibly matches TRBD1 or TRBD2 (6 bases each). The V and J ends lost 3 bases and 5 bases respectively, with 17 bases between them. There are 15 residues in the CDR3. The V gene's germline CDR1 is LNHDA and CDR2 SQIVND (reference sequence). In DNA, the CDR3 is TGTGCCAGTAGTATTTCGGGGGCTCGCGTCGACGAGCAGTACTTC. This codes for CASSISGARVDEQYF.

The V gene is TRBV28, the J gene TRBJ1-1; D unresolved. V lost 2 bases, J lost 0 bases, and 4 bases lay in between. Germline V gives CDR1 MDHEN, CDR2 SYDVKM. This CDR3 comprises 13 residues. CDR3 DNA: TGTGCCAGCAGTTTAACGGTGAACACTGAAGCTTTCTTT. This encodes CASSLTVNTEAFF. Full variable domain (remainder filled in from reference TRBV28 and TRBJ1-1): DVKVTQSSRYLVKRTGEKVFLECVQDMDHENMFWYRQDPGLGLRLIYFSYDVKMKEKGDIPEGYSVSREKKERFSLILESASTNQTSMYLCASSLTVNTEAFFGQGTRLTVV.